A selection of T cell receptor beta chains follows, all from one sample in a study of blood T cell repertoires in COVID-19. Profiling relied on immunoSEQ multiplex PCR, and the TCRdb table lists in-frame clones only, not all of them. The data show around 270,000 clones, 75% to 90% seen once. Sequencing was done on a sample of peripheral blood. The receptor source for this set is a man in his forties with acute or convalescent COVID-19. Each CDR3 is given with its conserved first and last residue. D genes are given only for firm matches. Where a row states a size, it is once, few, many or the class of an expanded clone; other rows omit it.

>few|-|TRBJ2-3|TRBV13
CASSIRPGDTQYF
TGTGCCAGCAGCATTCGACCAGGGGATACGCAGTATTTT
>-|-|TRBJ1-1|TRBV6-6
CASFLTMNTEAFF
TGTGCCAGCTTCTTAACTATGAACACTGAAGCTTTCTTT
>-|-|TRBJ2-7|TRBV14
CASSQRGGYEQYF
TGTGCCAGCAGCCAAAGGGGGGGCTACGAGCAGTACTTC
>-|-|TRBJ2-3|TRBV5-5
CASSLGLLGGDTDTQYF
TGTGCCAGCAGCTTGGGACTCCTCGGGGGAGACACAGATACGCAGTATTTT
>few|TRBD1|TRBJ2-7|TRBV7-8
CASSSGQGAPYEQYF
TGTGCCAGCAGCTCCGGACAGGGGGCGCCGTACGAGCAGTACTTC
>-|TRBD1|TRBJ2-7|TRBV30
CAWSPPTGDEQYF
TGTGCCTGGAGTCCGCCGACAGGGGACGAGCAGTACTTC
>few|TRBD2|TRBJ2-7|TRBV5-1
CASAGADIHYEQYF
TGCGCCAGCGCGGGAGCGGACATCCACTACGAGCAGTACTTC
>once|TRBD1|TRBJ2-5|TRBV6-5
CASSRGFETQYF
TGTGCCAGCAGCAGGGGGTTCGAGACCCAGTACTTC
>-|-|TRBJ1-3|TRBV12-5
CASGSTGSGNTIYF
TGTGCTAGTGGTTCCACAGGGTCTGGAAACACCATATATTTT
>-|-|TRBJ1-2|TRBV5-1
CASSLGLSYGYTF
TGCGCCAGCAGCTTAGGACTGAGCTATGGCTACACCTTC
>-|-|TRBJ1-2|TRBV7-3
CASSLNSGTSNYGYTF
TGTGCCAGCAGCTTAAACAGCGGCACATCTAACTATGGCTACACCTTC
>-|TRBD1|TRBJ2-7|TRBV10-3
CAISEQGMSVAVEQYF
TGTGCCATCAGTGAACAGGGGATGAGTGTGGCAGTCGAGCAGTACTTC
>few|TRBD1|TRBJ1-3|TRBV19
CASTLRDSSGNTIYF
TGTGCCAGTACCCTCCGGGACAGCTCTGGAAACACCATATATTTT
>-|TRBD1|TRBJ2-7|TRBV7-8
CASSSPGQGWGEQYF
TGTGCCAGCAGCTCCCCCGGACAGGGGTGGGGCGAGCAGTACTTC
>-|-|TRBJ2-7|TRBV15
CATSRHPRSEQYF
TGTGCCACCAGCCGCCACCCCCGGAGTGAGCAGTACTTC
>-|-|TRBJ2-1|TRBV5-1
CASSLGQSYNEQFF
TGCGCCAGCAGCTTGGGCCAGTCCTACAATGAGCAGTTCTTC
>-|-|TRBJ1-3|TRBV6-1
CASSEYSNSGNTIYF
TGTGCCAGCAGTGAATACTCGAACTCTGGAAACACCATATATTTT
>-|TRBD2|TRBJ2-3|TRBV11-2
CASSAPSGVSTDTQYF
TGTGCCAGCAGCGCCCCTAGCGGGGTGAGCACAGATACGCAGTATTTT
>-|TRBD2|TRBJ2-3|TRBV7-2
CASSLRRGATDTQYF
TGTGCCAGCAGCTTAAGGCGGGGGGCAACAGATACGCAGTATTTT
>-|-|TRBJ2-2|TRBV21-1
CASSKGGQGEDTGELFF
TGTGCCAGCAGCAAAGGCGGGCAGGGGGAAGACACCGGGGAGCTGTTTTTT
>-|TRBD2|TRBJ2-1|TRBV11-3
CASSLGLAGEDEQFF
TGTGCCAGCAGCTTAGGACTAGCGGGGGAAGATGAGCAGTTCTTC
>-|-|TRBJ1-4|TRBV4-2
CASSDRNEKLFF
TGTGCCAGCAGCGACAGGAATGAAAAACTGTTTTTT
>-|-|TRBJ2-4|TRBV5-6
CASSSNGVRGAKNIQYF
TGTGCCAGCAGCTCAAACGGGGTAAGAGGGGCCAAAAACATTCAGTACTTC
>-|TRBD1|TRBJ2-1|TRBV4-2
CASSAGQGTNNEQFF
TGTGCCAGCAGCGCAGGACAGGGGACGAACAATGAGCAGTTCTTC
>-|-|TRBJ1-2|TRBV5-4
CASSLPGGGVNYGYTF
TGTGCCAGCAGCTTGCCGGGAGGGGGTGTAAACTATGGCTACACCTTC
>-|-|TRBJ2-7|TRBV30
CAWSGGHGYEQYF
TGTGCCTGGAGTGGGGGACACGGATACGAGCAGTACTTC
>-|-|TRBJ1-3|TRBV28
CASSLNVPSSGNTIYF
TGTGCCAGCAGTTTAAATGTCCCGAGCTCTGGAAACACCATATATTTT
>once|TRBD1|TRBJ1-2|TRBV5-1
CASSFNTPGGIYGYTF
TGCGCCAGCAGCTTTAATACCCCAGGGGGCATCTATGGCTACACCTTC
>once|TRBD1|TRBJ1-4|TRBV3-1/TRBV3-2
CASSRQGDNEKLFF
TGTGCCAGCAGCAGACAGGGCGATAATGAAAAACTGTTTTTT
>-|-|TRBJ2-1|TRBV11-2
CASSPYLGAIYNEQFF
TGTGCCAGCAGCCCATATCTGGGGGCGATATACAATGAGCAGTTCTTC
>-|TRBD2|TRBJ2-7|TRBV2
CASSTLAGGTYEQYF
TGTGCCAGCAGCACTCTAGCGGGGGGGACCTACGAGCAGTACTTC
>few|-|TRBJ2-7|TRBV10-2
CASSAPDRSYEQYF
TGCGCCAGCAGTGCTCCAGACAGATCCTACGAGCAGTACTTC
>once|-|TRBJ1-1|TRBV11-2
CASSLVGGTEAFF
TGTGCCAGCAGCTTAGTCGGGGGCACTGAAGCTTTCTTT
>-|TRBD1|TRBJ1-4|TRBV7-4
CASSSRGLPSHATNEKLFF
TGTGCCAGCAGCTCCAGGGGGCTTCCCTCGCATGCAACTAATGAAAAACTGTTTTTT
>-|-|TRBJ1-1|TRBV27
CASSLQGGEAFF
TGTGCCAGCAGTTTACAGGGCGGTGAAGCTTTCTTT
>-|-|TRBJ2-7|TRBV20-1
CSPKGLREQYF
TGCAGTCCAAAGGGACTCCGCGAGCAGTACTTC
>few|TRBD2|TRBJ2-7|TRBV11-2
CASSEPGGWEQYF
TGTGCCAGCAGCGAACCGGGGGGGTGGGAGCAGTACTTC
>-|-|TRBJ1-1|TRBV2
CASSGGPGGAFF
TGTGCCAGCAGTGGGGGGCCGGGGGGAGCTTTCTTT
>-|-|TRBJ1-2|TRBV11-2
CASSFRGSGGYTF
TGTGCCAGCAGCTTTAGAGGATCCGGTGGCTACACCTTC
>-|-|TRBJ2-1|TRBV5-1
CASSIGGIFSYNEQFF
TGCGCCAGCAGCATCGGAGGGATCTTCTCCTACAATGAGCAGTTCTTC
>-|-|TRBJ1-1|TRBV29-1
CSVEDRKGANTEAFF
TGCAGCGTTGAAGATCGGAAAGGGGCGAACACTGAAGCTTTCTTT
>-|TRBD2|TRBJ2-7|TRBV10-3
CAISGGEGLYYEQYF
TGTGCCATCAGTGGGGGGGAGGGGCTCTACTACGAGCAGTACTTC
>-|-|TRBJ1-5|TRBV24-1
CATSRRGRSQPQHF
TGTGCCACCAGCCGGAGGGGACGGAGTCAGCCCCAGCATTTT
>-|TRBD1|TRBJ1-4|TRBV9
CASSTRQGYNEKLFF
TGTGCCAGCAGCACCCGACAGGGGTACAATGAAAAACTGTTTTTT
>-|-|TRBJ1-6|TRBV18
CASSTRDSPLHF
TGTGCCAGCTCTACCCGGGATTCACCCCTCCACTTT
>-|TRBD1|TRBJ2-7|TRBV6-6
CATRLGQGSYEQYF
TGTGCCACCCGTTTAGGACAGGGCTCCTACGAGCAGTACTTC
>-|-|TRBJ1-6|TRBV7-2
CASSLWATGGNSPLHF
TGTGCCAGCAGCTTATGGGCGACAGGAGGTAATTCACCCCTCCACTTT
>-|TRBD1|TRBJ2-7|TRBV19
CASSIRAGQGTSYEQYF
TGTGCCAGTAGTATTAGAGCGGGACAGGGAACCTCCTACGAGCAGTACTTC
>once|TRBD1|TRBJ1-1|TRBV27
CASSAYRDRGTEAFF
TGTGCCAGCAGTGCTTACCGGGACAGGGGGACTGAAGCTTTCTTT
>-|TRBD1|TRBJ1-4|TRBV6-4
CASTNYGTGLGGDEKLFF
TGTGCCAGCACCAACTACGGGACAGGGCTTGGGGGGGATGAAAAACTGTTTTTT
>-|-|TRBJ2-2|TRBV6-5
CASRQQGTGELFF
TGTGCCAGCAGGCAACAGGGCACCGGGGAGCTGTTTTTT
>-|TRBD1|TRBJ1-1|TRBV19
CASSMTGFYEAFF
TGTGCCAGTAGTATGACAGGGTTCTATGAAGCTTTCTTT
>-|-|TRBJ1-5|TRBV15
CATSRDLPNRASGISNQPQHF
TGTGCCACCAGCAGAGATCTACCGAACAGGGCGTCCGGGATTAGCAATCAGCCCCAGCATTTT